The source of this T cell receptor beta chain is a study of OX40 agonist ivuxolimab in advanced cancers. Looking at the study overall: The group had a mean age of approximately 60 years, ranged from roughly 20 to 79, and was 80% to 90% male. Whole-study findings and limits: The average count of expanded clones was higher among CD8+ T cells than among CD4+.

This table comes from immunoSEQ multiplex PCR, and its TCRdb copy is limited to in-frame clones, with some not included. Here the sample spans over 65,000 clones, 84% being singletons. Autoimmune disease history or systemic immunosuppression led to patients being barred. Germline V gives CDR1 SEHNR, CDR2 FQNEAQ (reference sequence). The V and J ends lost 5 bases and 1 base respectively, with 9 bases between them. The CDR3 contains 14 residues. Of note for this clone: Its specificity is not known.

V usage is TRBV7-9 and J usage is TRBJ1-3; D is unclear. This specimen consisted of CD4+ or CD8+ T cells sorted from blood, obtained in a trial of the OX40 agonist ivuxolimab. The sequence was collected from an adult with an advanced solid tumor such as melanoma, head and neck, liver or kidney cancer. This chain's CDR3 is CASSVSVSGNTIYF. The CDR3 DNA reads TGTGCCAGCAGCGTTAGCGTTTCTGGAAACACCATATATTTT.